A single sample gave rise to the 32 T cell receptor beta chains below, sequenced in a study of cytomegalovirus exposure and HLA in healthy donors. Primers included in the PCR were 60 Vbeta and 13 Jbeta primers. Profiled with immunoSEQ multiplex PCR; TCRdb holds only in-frame clones, not every one. The sample holds roughly 200,000 clones; 75% to 80% are singletons and the top ten take roughly 2.7%. Sample: PBMCs. Every receptor here comes from a female donor in good health and CMV-seronegative.

Points on this clone: The junction and the germline gene differ at one end; a read error may be behind it. The chain has TRBV7-7 and TRBJ2-3, with 7 bases that match TRBD2. This CDR3 is 17 amino acids long. Germline CDR1 is SSHAT and CDR2 is FNYEAQ (reference sequence). The CDR3 DNA reads as TGTGCTAGCAGCTTAGACAGTAGCGGGCGCTTAACAGATACGCAGTATTTT. It specifies CASSLDSSGRLTDTQYF.

Points on this clone: The germline gene is not matched at one end of the junction; a read error may be the cause. The rearrangement links TRBV4-1 to TRBJ2-5, with D possibly matching TRBD1 (6 bases). The CDR3 is made up of 15 amino acids. Germline V gene lookup returns CDR1 MGHRA and CDR2 YSYEKL. The CDR3 DNA reads TGTGCCAGCAGCCAAGAAGGGGGTAGGGGGGAGACCCAGTACTTC. As protein: CASSQEGGRGETQYF.

V is TRBV27 and J is TRBJ2-1; 7 bases line up with TRBD1. This CDR3 is built from 14 residues. Germline CDR1 reads MNHEY; CDR2 reads SMNVEV (reference sequence). V gave up 6 bases and J gave up 4 bases; unmatched junction bases: 6. The CDR3 spells CASRPTGIYNEQFF. CDR3 coding DNA: TGTGCCAGCAGACCGACAGGGATTTACAATGAGCAGTTCTTC.

The CDR3 reads CASSFRVHGEQFF. CDR3 in DNA: TGTGCCAGCAGCTTCCGGGTGCACGGTGAGCAGTTCTTC. The chain joins TRBV7-8 to TRBJ2-1, with no clear D. This CDR3 has 13 residues. Germline V CDR1 and CDR2: SGHVS, FQNEAQ. The ends were cut back, 3 bases at V and 9 bases at J, with 12 bases in the middle.

In regard to this clone: At one of its ends the junction is not consistent with the germline gene, which may arise from a read error. The chain links TRBV7-9 to TRBJ1-4; D is perhaps TRBD1 (5 bases). The germline V gene encodes CDR1 SEHNR and CDR2 FQNEAQ (reference sequence). There are 14 residues in the CDR3. CDR3 DNA sequence: TGTTCCAGCAGCTTAGCAGGGAGGGTTGAAAAACTGTTTTTT. This encodes CSSSLAGRVEKLFF. The complete variable domain, with remaining parts taken from reference TRBV7-9 and TRBJ1-4, reads DTGVSQNPRHKITKRGQNVTFRCDPISEHNRLYWYRQTLGQGPEFLTYFQNEAQLEKSRLLSDRFSAERPKGSFSTLEIQRTEQGDSAMYLCSSSLAGRVEKLFFGSGTQLSVL.

The chain joins TRBV9 to TRBJ2-7; D unclear. The CDR3 has 13 amino acids. V dropped 0 bases and J dropped 3 bases, with 7 bases sitting between them. Germline lookup yields CDR1 SGDLS and CDR2 YYNGEE. The CDR3 here is CASSVDSYYEQYF. The CDR3 DNA reads TGTGCCAGCAGCGTAGACAGCTACTACGAGCAGTACTTC.

This sequence joins TRBV2 and TRBJ1-1; 7 bases line up with TRBD1. The trim removed 6 bases at V and 1 base at J, leaving 5 bases unmatched. The CDR3 has 14 amino acids. Germline assignment: CDR1 SNHLY and CDR2 FYNNEI. Here the CDR3 DNA reads TGTGCCAGCAGCCGACAGGGCGAGAACACTGAAGCTTTCTTT. Translation: CASSRQGENTEAFF.

This chain links TRBV5-6 with TRBJ2-7; 7 nucleotides agree with TRBD1. The CDR3 loop spans 15 amino acids. Trimming cost V 4 bases and J 3 bases; bases outside gene matches: 10. Germline-derived CDR1 and CDR2 are SGHDT and YYEEEE. CDR3 protein: CASSRRQGTSYEQYF. Written as DNA, the CDR3 is TGTGCCAGCAGCCGACGACAGGGAACTAGCTACGAGCAGTACTTC.

The chain has TRBV5-1 and TRBJ2-5; TRBD1 agrees at 10 bases. Germline assignment: CDR1 SGHRS and CDR2 YFSETQ. V lost 4 bases and J lost 2; bases outside the gene matches: 11. The CDR3 covers 17 residues. The CDR3 loop reads CASSRWTGGNMQETQYF. DNA for the CDR3: TGCGCCAGCAGCCGCTGGACAGGGGGAAACATGCAAGAGACCCAGTACTTC.

This clone has a single count. The gene calls are TRBV4-3 and TRBJ2-7; 10 positions match TRBD2. Germline V gene data show CDR1 as LGHNA and CDR2 as YSLEER. The CDR3 sequence is 14 residues long. V lost 4 bases, J lost 4 bases, and 4 bases stayed unmatched. The DNA for the CDR3 is TGCGCCAGCAGCCGAGGACTAGCGGCGTACGAGCAGTACTTC. Its protein product is CASSRGLAAYEQYF.

This chain connects TRBV6-5 to TRBJ1-5, with D unclear. Looked up from germline, CDR1 is MNHEY and CDR2 is SVGAGI. The V gene lost 0 bases and the J gene lost 2 bases, with 8 bases spanning the gap. The CDR3 spans 15 residues. In nucleotides, the CDR3 is TGTGCCAGCAGTTACTCTTCTACGGGCAATCAGCCCCAGCATTTT. Its translation is CASSYSSTGNQPQHF.

V is TRBV2 and J is TRBJ1-1; maybe TRBD1 (5 bases). Germline V gene data show CDR1 as SNHLY and CDR2 as FYNNEI. This CDR3 comprises 15 residues. V was pared by 2 bases and J by 1 base, with 11 bases between. The CDR3 nucleotides read TGTGCCAGCAGTGAAAGGGCAGGGTGGAACACTGAAGCTTTCTTT. Its translation: CASSERAGWNTEAFF.

The CDR3: CASSRWATTDTQYF. The DNA of the CDR3 is TGTGCCAGCAGTCGGTGGGCAACCACAGATACGCAGTATTTT. V usage is TRBV6-5 and J usage is TRBJ2-3, with no clear D. This CDR3 has 14 amino acids. The germline V gene has CDR1 MNHEY and CDR2 SVGAGI. V gave up 5 bases and J gave up 2 bases, with 11 bases separating them.

V is TRBV5-6 and J is TRBJ2-3; 10 nucleotides match TRBD2. The CDR3 loop spans 15 amino acids. Germline CDR1 SGHDT, CDR2 YYEEEE. The trim removed 2 bases at V and 5 bases at J, leaving 5 bases unmatched. The CDR3 sequence: CASSFPSGGVDTQYF. CDR3 nucleotide sequence: TGTGCCAGCAGCTTCCCCAGCGGGGGGGTAGATACGCAGTATTTT.

The chain links TRBV5-1 to TRBJ2-5; D gene unclear. The CDR3 length is 14 residues. V gave up 0 bases and J gave up 5 bases, with 11 bases separating them. Germline V gives CDR1 SGHRS, CDR2 YFSETQ. CDR3 nucleotide sequence: TGCGCCAGCAGCTTGGGCGCGATTTTGGAGACCCAGTACTTC. It codes for CASSLGAILETQYF. Full variable domain (missing parts from reference TRBV5-1 and TRBJ2-5): KAGVTQTPRYLIKTRGQQVTLSCSPISGHRSVSWYQQTPGQGLQFLFEYFSETQRNKGNFPGRFSGRQFSNSRSEMNVSTLELGDSALYLCASSLGAILETQYFGPGTRLLVL.

This clone was detected only a few times. J is TRBJ2-7 and V is TRBV7-2; TRBD1 aligns across 8 bases. The junction had 4 bases not matched to a gene; V was cut back by 2 bases and J by 7 bases. Germline V gives CDR1 SGHTA, CDR2 FQGNSA. The CDR3 totals 13 residues. The CDR3 loop reads CASSLKRTGEQYF. Here the CDR3 DNA reads TGTGCCAGCAGCTTAAAACGGACAGGGGAGCAGTACTTC.

The rearrangement joins TRBV5-4 to TRBJ2-1, with 9 bases lining up with TRBD2. CDR1 is SGHNT, CDR2 YYREEE, per germline (reference sequence). The CDR3 is 15 residues long. Trimming removed 5 bases from V and 7 bases from J; junction bases left unmatched: 10. This chain's CDR3 is CASSTGTSSPNEQFF. The CDR3, as DNA: TGTGCCAGCAGTACCGGGACTAGCAGCCCGAATGAGCAGTTCTTC.

This clone was detected a few times. The chain uses TRBV28 and TRBJ2-1, with a possible D match to TRBD1 (5 bases). CDR3 length: 14 residues. Germline lookup yields CDR1 MDHEN and CDR2 SYDVKM. The germline V and J ends were trimmed by 3 bases and 4 bases, with 10 bases remaining between them. The CDR3 protein is CASSLGQTYNEQFF. The CDR3 region has the DNA TGTGCCAGCAGTTTGGGGCAGACTTACAATGAGCAGTTCTTC.

V gene TRBV18 combines with J gene TRBJ2-2; D not certain. The CDR3 extends over 15 amino acids. Germline V CDR1 and CDR2: KGHSH, LQKENI. The germline V and J ends were trimmed by 0 bases and 8 bases, with 13 bases remaining between them. CDR3 nucleotide sequence: TGTGCCAGCTCACCACCCCGGGTGCGGTCGGGGGAGCTGTTTTTT. It codes for CASSPPRVRSGELFF.

This chain links TRBV27 with TRBJ2-1; 7 bases are a match to TRBD2. Germline CDR1 reads MNHEY; CDR2 reads SMNVEV (reference sequence). The J segment lost 10 bases and the V segment lost 2 bases, leaving 8 bases of the junction unmatched. This CDR3 contains 14 residues. CDR3 loop: CASSLRGGSGEQFF. CDR3 sequence (DNA): TGTGCCAGCAGTTTACGTGGCGGGAGTGGGGAGCAGTTCTTC.

The chain has TRBV2 and TRBJ2-1; weak D call: TRBD2 (5 bases). There are 11 residues in the CDR3. V was cut by 8 bases and J by 9 bases, with 11 bases left in between. The germline V gene encodes CDR1 SNHLY and CDR2 FYNNEI. DNA of the CDR3: TGTGCCAGCGGAGGTGGAGGTGAGCAGTTCTTC. Protein product: CASGGGGEQFF.

The V call is TRBV4-2, the J call TRBJ2-1; 8 nucleotides match TRBD1. Germline V gene data show CDR1 as LGHNA and CDR2 as YNFKEQ. This CDR3 has 15 residues. Germline trimming cut 4 bases from V and 6 bases from J; bases unmatched to any gene: 8. The CDR3 loop is CASSPLRDRFNEQFF. The CDR3 nucleotides read TGTGCCAGCAGCCCCCTCCGGGACAGGTTCAATGAGCAGTTCTTC.

The V and J genes are TRBV27 and TRBJ2-7, with 12 bases aligning to TRBD1. V lost 5 bases and J lost 6; bases outside the gene matches: 8. CDR3 length: 15 residues. The V gene's germline CDR1 is MNHEY and CDR2 SMNVEV (reference sequence). This CDR3 reads CASSLSGQGAPEQYF. The CDR3, as DNA: TGTGCCAGCAGTCTCTCGGGACAGGGGGCTCCCGAGCAGTACTTC.

V gene TRBV6-6 combines with J gene TRBJ2-3; 7 nucleotides line up with TRBD2. Germline values: CDR1 MNHNY, CDR2 SVGAGI (reference sequence). J gave up 5 bases and V 5 bases, and 13 bases lay outside the gene matches. The CDR3 extends over 16 amino acids. The chain's CDR3 is CASSALGGRARDTQYF. CDR3 nucleotides: TGTGCCAGCAGTGCCCTCGGTGGGAGGGCCCGAGATACGCAGTATTTT.

V and J are TRBV9 and TRBJ1-3; the D is unclear. CDR3 length equals 11 residues. The germline V and J ends were trimmed by 4 bases and 8 bases, with 7 bases remaining between them. CDR1 and CDR2 from the germline V gene are SGDLS and YYNGEE. CDR3 DNA sequence: TGTGCCAGCAGCCCGGGATACACCATATATTTT. It translates to CASSPGYTIYF.

This sequence joins TRBV5-1 and TRBJ1-1, with D possibly being TRBD1 (6 bases). Trimming took 4 bases from V and 4 from J, leaving 14 bases between them. The CDR3 length is 14 residues. In germline, CDR1 is SGHRS, CDR2 YFSETQ. The CDR3 DNA reads as TGCGCCAGCAGCCTCGAAGGGGGTCGCACTGAAGCTTTCTTT. Residues: CASSLEGGRTEAFF. Using reference TRBV5-1 and TRBJ1-1 for the parts outside the CDR3, the full variable domain is KAGVTQTPRYLIKTRGQQVTLSCSPISGHRSVSWYQQTPGQGLQFLFEYFSETQRNKGNFPGRFSGRQFSNSRSEMNVSTLELGDSALYLCASSLEGGRTEAFFGQGTRLTVV.

J is TRBJ1-6 and V is TRBV9, with 8 bases aligning to TRBD1. Losses at the gene ends were 4 bases for V and 8 bases for J; bases not matched to a gene: 5. The CDR3 contains 14 residues. Germline V gene data show CDR1 as SGDLS and CDR2 as YYNGEE. CDR3 DNA sequence: TGTGCCAGCAGCAGCCGGGACAGGTATTCACCCCTCCACTTT. Residues: CASSSRDRYSPLHF.

The CDR3 loop reads CASSMWAQGGDTQYF. Written as DNA, the CDR3 is TGTGCCAGCAGTATGTGGGCCCAAGGGGGAGATACGCAGTATTTT. The chain recombines TRBV28 with TRBJ2-3; D might be TRBD1 (6 bases). V gave up 5 bases and J gave up 5 bases, with 17 bases separating them. The CDR3 totals 15 residues. CDR1 and CDR2 (germline): MDHEN, SYDVKM.

This sequence joins TRBV7-9 and TRBJ2-7, with D possibly matching TRBD1 (5 bases). Germline V gene data show CDR1 as SEHNR and CDR2 as FQNEAQ (reference sequence). This CDR3 contains 15 residues. V was clipped by 0 bases and J by 4 bases, with 13 bases between them. CDR3 protein: CASSLAAGLEYEQYF. CDR3 nucleotide sequence: TGTGCCAGCAGCTTAGCGGCAGGGCTTGAGTACGAGCAGTACTTC.

The V call is TRBV19, the J call TRBJ2-3; 11 bases line up with TRBD2. This CDR3 is 16 amino acids long. V shed 6 bases and J 2 bases; nucleotides not matched to a gene: 7. In germline, CDR1 is LNHDA, CDR2 SQIVND (reference sequence). CDR3 protein: CASSDPGLAVTDTQYF. The CDR3 DNA reads as TGTGCCAGTAGCGATCCGGGACTAGCGGTCACAGATACGCAGTATTTT. The full variable domain, with the rest looked up from reference TRBV19 and TRBJ2-3, is DGGITQSPKYLFRKEGQNVTLSCEQNLNHDAMYWYRQDPGQGLRLIYYSQIVNDFQKGDIAEGYSVSREKKESFPLTVTSAQKNPTAFYLCASSDPGLAVTDTQYFGPGTRLTVL.

The table lists this clone with a few counts. V is TRBV28 and J is TRBJ1-2; possibly TRBD1 for D (5 bases). The V and J ends lost 6 bases and 4 bases respectively, with 18 bases between them. Germline-derived CDR1 and CDR2 are MDHEN and SYDVKM. The CDR3 totals 15 residues. The CDR3 loop reads CASSSGGSAAYGYTF. The CDR3 DNA reads TGTGCCAGCAGCTCCGGGGGGTCGGCGGCCTATGGCTACACCTTC.

V gene TRBV19 combines with J gene TRBJ2-5; D may be TRBD2 (5 bases). The CDR3 consists of 12 residues. The V gene's germline CDR1 is LNHDA and CDR2 SQIVND (reference sequence). Between the trimmed V and J ends, which lost 7 bases and 6 bases, there was a span of 12 bases. The CDR3 protein is CASNLPGKTQYF. In DNA form, the CDR3 reads TGTGCCAGTAATCTACCGGGGAAGACCCAGTACTTC. Based on the CDR3 plus reference TRBV19 and TRBJ2-5, the full variable domain is DGGITQSPKYLFRKEGQNVTLSCEQNLNHDAMYWYRQDPGQGLRLIYYSQIVNDFQKGDIAEGYSVSREKKESFPLTVTSAQKNPTAFYLCASNLPGKTQYFGPGTRLLVL.